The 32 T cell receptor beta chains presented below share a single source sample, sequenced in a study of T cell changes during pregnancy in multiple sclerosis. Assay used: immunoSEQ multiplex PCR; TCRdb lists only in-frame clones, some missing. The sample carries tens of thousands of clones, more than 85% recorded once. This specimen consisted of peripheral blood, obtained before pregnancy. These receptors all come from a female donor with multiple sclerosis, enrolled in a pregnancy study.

DNA for the CDR3: TGCGCCAGCACCCATAGCGGGGGCGGTGGCAATGAGCAGTTCTTC. Translating it yields CASTHSGGGGNEQFF. The rearrangement uses TRBV4-1 and TRBJ2-1; 9 bases match TRBD2. CDR1 is MGHRA and CDR2 is YSYEKL in the germline V gene. Germline trimming cut 7 bases from V and 6 bases from J; bases unmatched to any gene: 10. The CDR3 has 15 residues.

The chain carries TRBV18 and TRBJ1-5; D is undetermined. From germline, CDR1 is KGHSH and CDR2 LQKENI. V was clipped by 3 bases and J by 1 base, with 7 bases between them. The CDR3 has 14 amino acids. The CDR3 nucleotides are TGTGCCAGCTCACCTTCCCTGAGCAATCAGCCCCAGCATTTT. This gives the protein CASSPSLSNQPQHF.

CDR3: CASSDRGETQYF. The CDR3 region has the DNA TGCGCCAGCAGTGACAGGGGAGAGACCCAGTACTTC. This sequence joins TRBV4-3 and TRBJ2-5, with 8 positions matching TRBD1. The V gene's germline CDR1 is LGHNA and CDR2 YSLEER. The CDR3 covers 12 residues. With V trimmed by 6 bases and J by 4 bases, 1 base remained unmatched.

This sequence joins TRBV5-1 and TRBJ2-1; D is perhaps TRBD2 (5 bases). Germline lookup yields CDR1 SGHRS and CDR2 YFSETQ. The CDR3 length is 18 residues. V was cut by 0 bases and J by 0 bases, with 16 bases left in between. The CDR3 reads CASSLGRRTGSSYNEQFF. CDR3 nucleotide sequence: TGCGCCAGCAGCTTGGGGCGGAGGACGGGGAGCTCCTACAATGAGCAGTTCTTC.

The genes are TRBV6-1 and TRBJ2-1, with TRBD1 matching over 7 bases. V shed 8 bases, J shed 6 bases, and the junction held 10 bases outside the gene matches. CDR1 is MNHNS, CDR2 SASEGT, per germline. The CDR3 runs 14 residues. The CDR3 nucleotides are TGTGCCAGCTTTGGACAGGCCCGTCCCAATGAGCAGTTCTTC. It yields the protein CASFGQARPNEQFF.

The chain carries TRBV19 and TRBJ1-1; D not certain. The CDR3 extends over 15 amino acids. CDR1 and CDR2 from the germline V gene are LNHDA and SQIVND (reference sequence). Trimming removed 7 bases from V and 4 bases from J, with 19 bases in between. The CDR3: CASTETGIRPTEAFF. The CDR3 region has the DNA TGTGCCAGTACCGAGACCGGGATAAGGCCCACTGAAGCTTTCTTT.

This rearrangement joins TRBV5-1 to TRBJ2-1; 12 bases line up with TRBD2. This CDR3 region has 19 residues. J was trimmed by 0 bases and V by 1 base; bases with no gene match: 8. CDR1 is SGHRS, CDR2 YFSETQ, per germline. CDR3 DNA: TGCGCCAGCAGCTTGACTAGCGGGAGGCCTCCGATCTCCTACAATGAGCAGTTCTTC. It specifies CASSLTSGRPPISYNEQFF. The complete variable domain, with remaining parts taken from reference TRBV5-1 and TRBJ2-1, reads KAGVTQTPRYLIKTRGQQVTLSCSPISGHRSVSWYQQTPGQGLQFLFEYFSETQRNKGNFPGRFSGRQFSNSRSEMNVSTLELGDSALYLCASSLTSGRPPISYNEQFFGPGTRLTVL.

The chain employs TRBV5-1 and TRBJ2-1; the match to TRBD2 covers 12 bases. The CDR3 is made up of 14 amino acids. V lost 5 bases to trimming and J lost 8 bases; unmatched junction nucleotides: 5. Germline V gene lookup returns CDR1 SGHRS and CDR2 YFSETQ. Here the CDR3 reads CASRWLAGGYEQFF. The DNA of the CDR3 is TGCGCCAGCAGGTGGCTAGCGGGGGGGTATGAGCAGTTCTTC. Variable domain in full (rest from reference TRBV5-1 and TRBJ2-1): KAGVTQTPRYLIKTRGQQVTLSCSPISGHRSVSWYQQTPGQGLQFLFEYFSETQRNKGNFPGRFSGRQFSNSRSEMNVSTLELGDSALYLCASRWLAGGYEQFFGPGTRLTVL.

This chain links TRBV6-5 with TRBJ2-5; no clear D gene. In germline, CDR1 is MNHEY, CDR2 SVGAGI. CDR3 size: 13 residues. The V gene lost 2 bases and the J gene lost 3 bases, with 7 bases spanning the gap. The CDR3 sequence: CASSYGQKETQYF. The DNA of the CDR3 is TGTGCCAGCAGTTACGGGCAGAAAGAGACCCAGTACTTC.

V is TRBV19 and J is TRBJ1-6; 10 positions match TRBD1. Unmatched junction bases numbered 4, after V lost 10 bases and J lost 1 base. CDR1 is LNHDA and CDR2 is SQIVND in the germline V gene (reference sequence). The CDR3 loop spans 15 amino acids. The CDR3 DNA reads TGTGCCACCATGGACAGGGGGTCCTATAATTCACCCCTCCACTTT. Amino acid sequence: CATMDRGSYNSPLHF.

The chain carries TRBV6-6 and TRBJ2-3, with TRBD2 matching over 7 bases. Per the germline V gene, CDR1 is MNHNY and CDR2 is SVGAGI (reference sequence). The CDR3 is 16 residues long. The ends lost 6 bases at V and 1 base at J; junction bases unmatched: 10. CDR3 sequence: CASRGFGRGRTDTQYF. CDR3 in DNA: TGTGCCAGCAGGGGATTTGGGAGGGGACGCACAGATACGCAGTATTTT.

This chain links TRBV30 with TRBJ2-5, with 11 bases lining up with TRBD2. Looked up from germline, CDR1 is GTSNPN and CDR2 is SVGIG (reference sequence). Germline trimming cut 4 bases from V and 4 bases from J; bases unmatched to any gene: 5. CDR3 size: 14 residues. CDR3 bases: TGTGCCTGGACAGCCCTAGCGGGAGGAGAGACCCAGTACTTC. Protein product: CAWTALAGGETQYF.

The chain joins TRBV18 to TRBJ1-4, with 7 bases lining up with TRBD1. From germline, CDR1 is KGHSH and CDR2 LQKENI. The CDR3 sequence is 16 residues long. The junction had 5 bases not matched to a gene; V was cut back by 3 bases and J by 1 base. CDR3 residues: CASSPPSGGTNEKLFF. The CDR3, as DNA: TGTGCCAGCTCACCCCCATCAGGGGGAACTAATGAAAAACTGTTTTTT.

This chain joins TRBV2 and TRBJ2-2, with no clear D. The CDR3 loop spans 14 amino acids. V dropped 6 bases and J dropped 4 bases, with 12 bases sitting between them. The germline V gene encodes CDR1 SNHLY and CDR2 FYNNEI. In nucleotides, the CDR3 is TGTGCCAGCAGCGATGCGTTTGGCACCGGGGAGCTGTTTTTT. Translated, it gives CASSDAFGTGELFF.

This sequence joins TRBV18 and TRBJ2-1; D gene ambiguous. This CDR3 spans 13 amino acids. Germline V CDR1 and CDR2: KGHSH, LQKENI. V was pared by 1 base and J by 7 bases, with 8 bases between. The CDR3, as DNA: TGTGCCAGCTCACCACTAGCTTGGAATGAGCAGTTCTTC. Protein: CASSPLAWNEQFF.

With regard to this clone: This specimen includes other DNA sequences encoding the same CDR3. The CDR3 is CASSPPNSGNTIYF. The CDR3 nucleotides read TGTGCCAGCTCACCACCGAACAGTGGAAACACCATATATTTT. The chain employs TRBV18 and TRBJ1-3, with D hard to call. The CDR3 loop spans 14 amino acids. V lost 0 bases to trimming and J lost 3 bases, with 6 bases between them. Germline V CDR1 and CDR2: KGHSH, LQKENI.

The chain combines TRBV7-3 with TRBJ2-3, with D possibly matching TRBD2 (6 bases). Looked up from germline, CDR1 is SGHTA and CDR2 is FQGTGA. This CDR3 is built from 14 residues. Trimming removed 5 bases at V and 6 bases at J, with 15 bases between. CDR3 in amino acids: CASSPLGGTDTQYF. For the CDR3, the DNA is TGTGCCAGCAGCCCCCTGGGCGGGACCGATACGCAGTATTTT.

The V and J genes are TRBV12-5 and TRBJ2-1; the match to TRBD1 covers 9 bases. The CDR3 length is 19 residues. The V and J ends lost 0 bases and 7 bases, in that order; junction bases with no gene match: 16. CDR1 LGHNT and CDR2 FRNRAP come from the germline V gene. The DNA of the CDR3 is TGTGCTAGTGGTTTGGTCAACAGGGGGCTGATTAGGAAATGGAATGAGCAGTTCTTC. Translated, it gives CASGLVNRGLIRKWNEQFF.

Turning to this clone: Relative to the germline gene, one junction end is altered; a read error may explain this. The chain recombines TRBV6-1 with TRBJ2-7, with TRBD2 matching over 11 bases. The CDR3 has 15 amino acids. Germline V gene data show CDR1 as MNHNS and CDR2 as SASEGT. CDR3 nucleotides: TGTGCAAGCATTATAGCGGGAGGGCCTTCAAACGAGCAGTACTTC. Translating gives CASIIAGGPSNEQYF.

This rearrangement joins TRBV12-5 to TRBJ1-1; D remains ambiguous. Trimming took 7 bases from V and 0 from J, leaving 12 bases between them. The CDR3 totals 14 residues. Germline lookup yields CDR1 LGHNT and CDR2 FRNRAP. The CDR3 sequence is CASAPPVMNTEAFF. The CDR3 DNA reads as TGTGCTAGTGCCCCCCCGGTCATGAACACTGAAGCTTTCTTT.

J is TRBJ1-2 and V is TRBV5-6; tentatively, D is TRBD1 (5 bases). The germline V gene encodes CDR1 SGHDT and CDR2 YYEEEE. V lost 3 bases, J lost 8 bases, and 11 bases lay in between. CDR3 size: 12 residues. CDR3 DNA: TGTGCCAGCAGCTCTGTTGGGGGGGGCTACACCTTC. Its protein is CASSSVGGGYTF.

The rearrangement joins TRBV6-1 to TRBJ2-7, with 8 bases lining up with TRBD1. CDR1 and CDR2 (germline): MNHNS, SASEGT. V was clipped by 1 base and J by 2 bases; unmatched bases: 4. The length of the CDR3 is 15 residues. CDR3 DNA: TGTGCCAGCAGTGAAGGGACAGGGTACCCCTACGAGCAGTACTTC. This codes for CASSEGTGYPYEQYF.

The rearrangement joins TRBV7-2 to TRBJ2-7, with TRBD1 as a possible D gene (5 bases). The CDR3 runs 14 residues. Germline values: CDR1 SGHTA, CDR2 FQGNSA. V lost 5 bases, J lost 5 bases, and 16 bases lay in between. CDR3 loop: CASSDTAGFHEQYF. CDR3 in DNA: TGTGCCAGCAGCGACACAGCAGGGTTCCACGAGCAGTACTTC.

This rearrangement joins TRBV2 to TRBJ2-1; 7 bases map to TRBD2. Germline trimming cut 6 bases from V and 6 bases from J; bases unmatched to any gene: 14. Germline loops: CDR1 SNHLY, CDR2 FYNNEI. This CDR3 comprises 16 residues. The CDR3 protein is CASRFGGTLQGNEQFF. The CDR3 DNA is TGTGCCAGCAGATTCGGGGGGACCCTGCAGGGCAATGAGCAGTTCTTC. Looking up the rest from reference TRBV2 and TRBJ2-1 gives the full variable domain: EPEVTQTPSHQVTQMGQEVILRCVPISNHLYFYWYRQILGQKVEFLVSFYNNEISEKSEIFDDQFSVERPDGSNFTLKIRSTKLEDSAMYFCASRFGGTLQGNEQFFGPGTRLTVL.

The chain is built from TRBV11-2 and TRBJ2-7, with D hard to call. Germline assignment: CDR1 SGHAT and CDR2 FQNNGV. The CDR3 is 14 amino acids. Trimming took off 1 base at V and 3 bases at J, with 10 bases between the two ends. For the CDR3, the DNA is TGTGCCAGCAGCTTAGCGCCACAGATCTACGAGCAGTACTTC. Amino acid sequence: CASSLAPQIYEQYF. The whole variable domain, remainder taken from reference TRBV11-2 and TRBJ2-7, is EAGVAQSPRYKIIEKRQSVAFWCNPISGHATLYWYQQILGQGPKLLIQFQNNGVVDDSQLPKDRFSAERLKGVDSTLKIQPAKLEDSAVYLCASSLAPQIYEQYFGPGTRLTVT.

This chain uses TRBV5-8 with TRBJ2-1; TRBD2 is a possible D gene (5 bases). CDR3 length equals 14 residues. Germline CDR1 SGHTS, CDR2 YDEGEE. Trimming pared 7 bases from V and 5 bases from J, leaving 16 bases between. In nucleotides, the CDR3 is TGTGCCAGCCTTCGTGGGCTAGCAAACAATGAGCAGTTCTTC. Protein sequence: CASLRGLANNEQFF.

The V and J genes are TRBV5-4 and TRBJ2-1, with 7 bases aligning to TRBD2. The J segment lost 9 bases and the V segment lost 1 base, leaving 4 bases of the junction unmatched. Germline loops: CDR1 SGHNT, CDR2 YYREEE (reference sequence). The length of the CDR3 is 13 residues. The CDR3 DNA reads TGTGCCAGCAGCTTGCGCGGGAGAGGTGAGCAGTTCTTC. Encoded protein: CASSLRGRGEQFF.

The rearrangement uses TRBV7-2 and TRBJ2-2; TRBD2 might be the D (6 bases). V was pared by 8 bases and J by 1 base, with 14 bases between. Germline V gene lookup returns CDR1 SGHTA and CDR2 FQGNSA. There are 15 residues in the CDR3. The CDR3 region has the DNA TGTGCCAGCTCTTTGGGACTTCTGAACACCGGGGAGCTGTTTTTT. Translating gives CASSLGLLNTGELFF.

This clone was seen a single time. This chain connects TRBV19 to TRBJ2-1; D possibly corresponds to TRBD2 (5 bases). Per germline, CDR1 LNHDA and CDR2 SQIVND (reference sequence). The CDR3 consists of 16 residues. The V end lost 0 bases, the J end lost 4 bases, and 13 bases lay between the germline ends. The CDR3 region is CASSIEVQRTYNEQFF. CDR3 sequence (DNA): TGTGCCAGTAGTATAGAGGTCCAGCGGACTTACAATGAGCAGTTCTTC.

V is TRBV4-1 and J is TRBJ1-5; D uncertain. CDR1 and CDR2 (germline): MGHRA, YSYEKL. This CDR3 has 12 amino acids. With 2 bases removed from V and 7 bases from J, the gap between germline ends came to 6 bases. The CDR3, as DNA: TGCGCCAGCAGCCAACTAGGACAGCCCCAGCATTTT. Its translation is CASSQLGQPQHF.

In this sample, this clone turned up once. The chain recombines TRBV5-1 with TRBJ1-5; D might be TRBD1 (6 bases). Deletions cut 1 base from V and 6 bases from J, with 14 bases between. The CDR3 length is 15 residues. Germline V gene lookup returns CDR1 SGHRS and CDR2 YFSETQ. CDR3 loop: CASSLRAGDGQPQHF. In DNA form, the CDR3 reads TGCGCCAGCAGCTTGAGGGCAGGGGATGGTCAGCCCCAGCATTTT.

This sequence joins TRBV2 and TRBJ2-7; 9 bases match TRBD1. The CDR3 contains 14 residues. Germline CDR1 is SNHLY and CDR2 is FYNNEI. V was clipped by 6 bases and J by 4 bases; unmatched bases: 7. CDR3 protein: CASRTYRGQYEQYF. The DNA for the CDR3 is TGTGCCAGCAGAACCTACAGGGGGCAGTACGAGCAGTACTTC. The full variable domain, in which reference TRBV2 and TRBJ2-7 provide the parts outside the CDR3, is EPEVTQTPSHQVTQMGQEVILRCVPISNHLYFYWYRQILGQKVEFLVSFYNNEISEKSEIFDDQFSVERPDGSNFTLKIRSTKLEDSAMYFCASRTYRGQYEQYFGPGTRLTVT.